This TCR beta chain was identified during a study of blood T cell repertoires in COVID-19 (TCRdb year 2020). With respect to the entire study: The collaborator samples originated in the United States, Italy and Spain and spanned the acute and convalescent phases of COVID-19. The prospective study material was composed of cDNA or gDNA derived from T cells, B-cell-depleted T cells, or PBMCs. Subjects who had been exposed to COVID-19, were actively infected with it, or had recovered from it provided the deeply sampled blood TCRbeta repertoires that made up the dataset. The repertoires were released in a freely available public database intended as a resource for research on the immune response to SARS-CoV-2. The samples were drawn from the first 160 participants of the ongoing ImmuneRACE study and from 950 to 1,500 subjects provided by 6 global collaborators. The sample metadata nearly always contained a de-identified subject ID, COVID-19 status, age in years and sex. Where available, HLA class I and class II types were obtained from metadata supplied by the sample provider rather than from assay-based typing.

Results the study describes overall, beyond this receptor: The quantity of clinical and demographic metadata differed by source and by participant and was supplied without curation.

In this sample, this clone turned up once. Its antigen is unknown. Base qualities are missing; no much larger clone stands one base away. In the germline V gene, CDR1 corresponds to MNHEY and CDR2 to SVGAGI. Reading from cysteine to phenylalanine, the CDR3 counts 11 amino acids. Just CDR3 DNA is preserved here, 33 bases in frame from base 1. Trimming at the junction amounts to 7 bases on V and 7 bases on J, and the germline ends lie 10 bases apart. The collaborating institutions used their own protocols to collect whole blood in K2EDTA tubes. Collaborator samples were shipped for TCRbeta analysis as frozen whole blood, isolated PBMCs, or DNA extracted from either sample type. The immunoSEQ Assay, a bias-controlled multiplex PCR, was used to amplify TCRbeta CDR3 regions from genomic DNA. The authors processed their data as follows. The number of nucleated cells in each sample was estimated by amplification of reference gene primers within the assay. Sequence reads were collapsed and filtered to measure the absolute abundance of every unique TCRbeta CDR3 rearrangement. Productive Simpson clonality was computed per sample as the square root of Simpson's diversity index over productive rearrangements. Drawn from immuneACCESS, this table holds only the in-frame rearrangements with V and J called that TCRdb kept. Clones are partly lost; checked studies trace under half to an unresolved V gene and leave the rest unexplained. The V and J calls and clone size come from that table; D and trimming were worked out from the DNA. This sample gives 25,000 to 30,000 clones in total; around 90% of them show up just once. The ten largest clonotypes hold approximately 2.4% of the sample.

Specimen: peripheral blood. Rearrangement joined TRBV6-5 to TRBJ1-1, with the identity of the D gene unclear. The receptor comes from a human donor in a cohort sampled during active COVID-19. The CDR3 protein is CASIIEDEAFF. The DNA sequence reads TGTGCCAGCATTATCGAGGATGAAGCTTTCTTT.